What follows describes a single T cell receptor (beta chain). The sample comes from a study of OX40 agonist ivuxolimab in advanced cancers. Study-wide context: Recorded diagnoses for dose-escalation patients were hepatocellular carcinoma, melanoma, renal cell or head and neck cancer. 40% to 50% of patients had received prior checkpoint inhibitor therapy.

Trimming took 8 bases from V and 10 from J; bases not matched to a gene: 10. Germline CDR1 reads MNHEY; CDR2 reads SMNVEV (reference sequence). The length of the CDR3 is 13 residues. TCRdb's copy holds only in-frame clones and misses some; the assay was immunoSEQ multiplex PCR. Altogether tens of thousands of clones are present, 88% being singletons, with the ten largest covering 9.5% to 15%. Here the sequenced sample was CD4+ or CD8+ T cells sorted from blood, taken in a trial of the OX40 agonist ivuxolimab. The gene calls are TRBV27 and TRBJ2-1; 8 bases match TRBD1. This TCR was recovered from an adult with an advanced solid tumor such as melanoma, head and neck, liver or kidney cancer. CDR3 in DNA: TGTGCCAGCCAGAAGACAGGGGATCAGGAGCAGTTCTTC. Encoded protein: CASQKTGDQEQFF.